This T cell receptor beta chain was sequenced during a study of cytomegalovirus exposure and HLA in healthy donors. The sample holds many counts of this clone. Its antigen is unknown. TCRdb's copy holds only in-frame clones and misses some; the assay was immunoSEQ multiplex PCR. Here the sample spans 200,000 or so clones, approximately 80% being singletons. Study observations and caveats: Rarity marked most TCR sequences, yet some public TCRs occurred in many donors.

Sequencing input: PBMCs. The TCR was taken from a man between 18 and 29 years old in good health and CMV-seropositive.

The CDR3 sequence: CASSGGRTTGELFF. The DNA of the CDR3 is TGTGCCAGCAGTGGTGGGAGGACCACCGGGGAGCTGTTTTTT. V is TRBV5-6 and J is TRBJ2-2; possibly TRBD2 for D (6 bases). The V gene lost 5 bases and the J gene lost 4 bases, with 12 bases spanning the gap. The CDR3 extends over 14 amino acids. Per germline, CDR1 SGHDT and CDR2 YYEEEE.